Here is one T cell receptor (beta chain) with its context. CDR3 length: 13 residues. V was pared by 8 bases and J by 1 base, with 3 bases of the junction left unmatched. The germline CDR1 and CDR2 sequences are MNHEY and SVGAGI. The sample belongs to a study of T cell responses to AZD1222 COVID-19 vaccine. Here immunoSEQ multiplex PCR was the method, and the copy in TCRdb shows in-frame clones only, minus some. The sample lists some 130,000 clones, approximately 87% occurring once. This receptor was identified in an adult in good health. This chain uses TRBV6-5 with TRBJ2-3, with 7 bases aligning to TRBD2. Material: peripheral blood, obtained on day 0 of AZD1222 vaccination. CDR3 amino acids: CASVGGGTDTQYF. Written as DNA, the CDR3 is TGTGCCAGCGTGGGGGGGGGCACAGATACGCAGTATTTT.